One sample yielded the 20 T cell receptor beta chains listed below, sequenced in a study of cytomegalovirus exposure and HLA in healthy donors. Clones were sequenced by immunoSEQ multiplex PCR, and TCRdb holds only the in-frame ones, with some missing. The sample records about 130,000 clones, about 96% being singletons. Sequencing input: PBMCs. These receptors were obtained from a man between 18 and 29 years old in good health and CMV-seronegative.

V gene TRBV28 combines with J gene TRBJ2-3, with 10 bases fitting TRBD2. The CDR3 length is 18 residues. In germline, CDR1 is MDHEN, CDR2 SYDVKM. J was trimmed by 0 bases and V by 8 bases; bases with no gene match: 14. The CDR3 protein is CASVPSPGTSESTDTQYF. The CDR3 bases are TGTGCCAGCGTACCCAGCCCCGGGACTAGCGAGAGCACAGATACGCAGTATTTT.

The rearrangement links TRBV4-1 to TRBJ2-2; 16 bases map to TRBD2. V gave up 1 base and J gave up 0 bases; unmatched junction bases: 5. CDR3 length equals 20 residues. Germline V CDR1 and CDR2: MGHRA, YSYEKL. CDR3 residues: CASSQVGLAGGAPNTGELFF. The CDR3 DNA is TGCGCCAGCAGCCAAGTGGGACTAGCGGGAGGGGCCCCGAACACCGGGGAGCTGTTTTTT.

A word on this clone: Its ends do not fully match the called genes, so a read error is possible. This chain joins TRBV9 and TRBJ2-1; D is perhaps TRBD2 (5 bases). The CDR3 totals 12 residues. Germline V lookup: CDR1 SGDLS, CDR2 YYNGEE. The CDR3 reads CASSERGRELFF. The DNA for the CDR3 is TGTGCCAGCAGCGAGAGAGGTAGGGAGCTGTTCTTC.

The rearrangement joins TRBV27 to TRBJ1-1; 10 bases fit TRBD1. Germline assignment: CDR1 MNHEY and CDR2 SMNVEV (reference sequence). This CDR3 is built from 16 residues. The trim removed 7 bases at V and 0 bases at J, leaving 8 bases unmatched. In nucleotides, the CDR3 is TGTGCCAGCACGAGACAGGGGGCTAGTTTGAACACTGAAGCTTTCTTT. It codes for CASTRQGASLNTEAFF.

The chain links TRBV2 to TRBJ2-7; TRBD1 aligns across 11 bases. Germline V lookup: CDR1 SNHLY, CDR2 FYNNEI. The CDR3 loop spans 19 amino acids. The trim removed 5 bases at V and 6 bases at J, leaving 21 bases unmatched. The CDR3 sequence: CASSREGQGVGTGGGEQYF. In nucleotides, the CDR3 is TGTGCCAGCAGTAGAGAGGGACAGGGGGTAGGTACAGGAGGCGGCGAGCAGTACTTC.

J is TRBJ2-7 and V is TRBV6-5; 9 bases line up with TRBD2. The V gene end was trimmed by 7 bases and the J gene end by 4 bases; junction bases not matched to a gene: 8. CDR1 and CDR2 (germline): MNHEY, SVGAGI. The length of the CDR3 is 14 residues. DNA of the CDR3: TGTGCCAGCACCTCTAGCGGGACCTTTTACGAGCAGTACTTC. This encodes CASTSSGTFYEQYF.

The chain uses TRBV6-6 and TRBJ2-1; TRBD2 might be the D (6 bases). Germline loops: CDR1 MNHNY, CDR2 SVGAGI (reference sequence). The CDR3 runs to 13 residues. V lost 8 bases and J lost 7, with 15 bases in between. CDR3 DNA: TGTGCCAGCTCCTGGACTACCGGAAATGAGCAGTTCTTC. Amino acid sequence: CASSWTTGNEQFF.

The rearrangement links TRBV11-3 to TRBJ1-1; maybe TRBD1 (5 bases). This CDR3 comprises 14 residues. V was pared by 5 bases and J by 1 base, with 11 bases between. Germline values: CDR1 SGHNT, CDR2 YENEEA. The CDR3 reads CASSPQGGNTEAFF. CDR3 sequence (DNA): TGTGCCAGCAGCCCCCAGGGCGGGAACACTGAAGCTTTCTTT.

This chain uses TRBV2 with TRBJ1-5; D gene uncertain. V lost 8 bases to trimming and J lost 0 bases, with 14 bases between them. Germline loops: CDR1 SNHLY, CDR2 FYNNEI. This CDR3 has 15 amino acids. The CDR3 sequence: CASSTWRDSNQPQHF. In DNA, the CDR3 is TGTGCCAGCTCGACTTGGAGGGATAGCAATCAGCCCCAGCATTTT.

This clone has only one observation. V usage is TRBV11-2 and J usage is TRBJ2-4; 8 nucleotides match TRBD1. Trimming removed 0 bases from V and 9 bases from J; junction bases left unmatched: 4. The CDR3 is 14 amino acids. CDR1 is SGHAT, CDR2 FQNNGV, per germline. The CDR3 region is CASSLDGQGPIQYF. The CDR3 DNA reads as TGTGCCAGCAGCTTAGATGGACAGGGCCCCATTCAGTACTTC. The full variable domain, with the rest looked up from reference TRBV11-2 and TRBJ2-4, is EAGVAQSPRYKIIEKRQSVAFWCNPISGHATLYWYQQILGQGPKLLIQFQNNGVVDDSQLPKDRFSAERLKGVDSTLKIQPAKLEDSAVYLCASSLDGQGPIQYFGAGTRLSVL.

V usage is TRBV4-2 and J usage is TRBJ2-1; the match to TRBD2 covers 7 bases. With V trimmed by 4 bases and J by 2 bases, 11 bases remained unmatched. Germline CDR1 LGHNA, CDR2 YNFKEQ. This CDR3 comprises 17 residues. The CDR3 here is CASSPSMRESAYNEQFF. The CDR3 DNA follows: TGTGCCAGCAGCCCCTCTATGCGGGAGAGCGCCTACAATGAGCAGTTCTTC.

The CDR3: CAWSVGQGVNNSPLHF. The CDR3 DNA reads as TGTGCCTGGAGTGTTGGACAGGGGGTAAATAATTCACCCCTCCACTTT. The chain couples TRBV30 to TRBJ1-6; TRBD1 agrees at 10 bases. CDR3 length equals 16 residues. Germline loops: CDR1 GTSNPN, CDR2 SVGIG (reference sequence). The V gene end was trimmed by 0 bases and the J gene end by 5 bases; junction bases not matched to a gene: 4.

The rearrangement links TRBV2 to TRBJ2-4; D perhaps matches TRBD1 (5 bases). This CDR3 has 11 amino acids. With 5 bases removed from V and 12 bases from J, the gap between germline ends came to 11 bases. CDR1 and CDR2 (germline): SNHLY, FYNNEI. CDR3 sequence reads: CASSLQESQYF. The CDR3, as DNA: TGTGCCAGCAGTTTACAGGAAAGTCAGTACTTC.

The chain joins TRBV6-5 to TRBJ2-7, with a tentative D call TRBD2 (6 bases). V dropped 6 bases and J dropped 0 bases, with 12 bases sitting between them. This CDR3 comprises 14 residues. CDR1 is MNHEY and CDR2 is SVGAGI in the germline V gene. CDR3 amino acids: CASRPGLPSYEQYF. Written as DNA, the CDR3 is TGTGCCAGCAGGCCGGGACTTCCCTCCTACGAGCAGTACTTC.

DNA of the CDR3: TGTGCCAGCAGTTATGTTTCGTCTAGCTCTGGAAACACCATATATTTT. Amino acids: CASSYVSSSSGNTIYF. The rearrangement joins TRBV6-5 to TRBJ1-3; D is unclear. Germline V lookup: CDR1 MNHEY, CDR2 SVGAGI. This CDR3 has 16 residues. Trimming removed 3 bases from V and 0 bases from J, with 12 bases in between.

The V gene is TRBV10-3, the J gene TRBJ2-3; possible D gene TRBD1, 7 bases. V shed 11 bases and J shed 3 bases, with 15 bases lying between them. The CDR3 extends over 13 amino acids. CDR1 and CDR2 from the germline V gene are ENHRY and SYGVKD. CDR3 DNA: TGTGCCCCATCAGGGGGGCAGACAGATACGCAGTATTTT. Translation gives CAPSGGQTDTQYF.

The gene calls are TRBV6-5 and TRBJ1-3; unclear D gene. The CDR3 covers 12 residues. The germline CDR1 and CDR2 sequences are MNHEY and SVGAGI. The V and J ends lost 6 bases and 9 bases respectively, with 12 bases between them. The CDR3 here is CASRSLSRTIYF. CDR3 nucleotide sequence: TGTGCCAGCAGATCCCTATCCCGCACCATATATTTT.

This chain uses TRBV29-1 with TRBJ2-2, with 10 bases that match TRBD2. Trimming cost V 6 bases and J 2 bases; bases outside gene matches: 6. Germline loops: CDR1 SQVTM, CDR2 ANQGSEA. This CDR3 is built from 15 residues. The CDR3 is CSVEREGTNTGELFF. In nucleotides, the CDR3 is TGCAGCGTAGAGCGGGAGGGCACAAACACCGGGGAGCTGTTTTTT.

V gene TRBV5-1 combines with J gene TRBJ1-2, with TRBD1 as a possible D gene (6 bases). There are 14 residues in the CDR3. V was clipped by 3 bases and J by 4 bases, with 13 bases between them. Looked up from germline, CDR1 is SGHRS and CDR2 is YFSETQ. The DNA for the CDR3 is TGCGCCAGCAGCTCCGGAGGGGGGGCCTATGGCTACACCTTC. This translates into CASSSGGGAYGYTF.

CDR3 sequence reads: CASHREWNTEAFF. In DNA, the CDR3 is TGTGCCAGTCACAGGGAGTGGAACACTGAAGCTTTCTTT. The genes are TRBV2 and TRBJ1-1; possible D gene TRBD1, 6 bases. Germline CDR1 SNHLY, CDR2 FYNNEI. CDR3 length: 13 amino acids. The germline V and J ends were trimmed by 9 bases and 1 base, with 12 bases remaining between them.